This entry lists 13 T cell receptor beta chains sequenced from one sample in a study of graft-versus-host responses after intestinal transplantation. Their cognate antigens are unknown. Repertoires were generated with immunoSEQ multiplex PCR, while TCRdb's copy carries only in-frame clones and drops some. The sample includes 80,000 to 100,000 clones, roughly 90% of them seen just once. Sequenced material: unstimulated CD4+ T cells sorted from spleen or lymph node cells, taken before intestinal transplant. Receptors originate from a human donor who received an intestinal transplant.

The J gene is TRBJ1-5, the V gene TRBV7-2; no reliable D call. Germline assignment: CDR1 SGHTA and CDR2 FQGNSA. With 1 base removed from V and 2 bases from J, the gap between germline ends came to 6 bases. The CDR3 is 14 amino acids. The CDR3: CASSLGEGNQPQHF. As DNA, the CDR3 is TGTGCCAGCAGCTTAGGTGAGGGCAATCAGCCCCAGCATTTT.

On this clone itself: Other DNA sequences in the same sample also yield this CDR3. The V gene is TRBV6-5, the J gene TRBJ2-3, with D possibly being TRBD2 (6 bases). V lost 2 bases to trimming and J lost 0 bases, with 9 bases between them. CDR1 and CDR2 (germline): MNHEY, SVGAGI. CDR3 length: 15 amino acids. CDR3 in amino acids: CASSYRAGSTDTQYF. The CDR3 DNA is TGTGCCAGCAGTTACAGAGCGGGTAGCACAGATACGCAGTATTTT.

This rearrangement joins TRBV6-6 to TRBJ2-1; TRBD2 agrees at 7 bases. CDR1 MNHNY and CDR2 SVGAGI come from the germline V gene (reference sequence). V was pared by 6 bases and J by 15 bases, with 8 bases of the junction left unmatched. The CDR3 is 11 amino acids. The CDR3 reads CASSRGRGTFF. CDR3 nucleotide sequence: TGTGCCAGCAGCCGAGGGAGGGGTACGTTCTTC.

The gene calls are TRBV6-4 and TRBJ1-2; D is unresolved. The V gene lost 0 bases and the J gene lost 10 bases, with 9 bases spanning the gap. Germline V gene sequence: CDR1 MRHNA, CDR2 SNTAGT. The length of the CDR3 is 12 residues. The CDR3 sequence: CASSDSKGAYTF. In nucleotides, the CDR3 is TGTGCCAGCAGTGACTCGAAAGGAGCCTACACCTTC.

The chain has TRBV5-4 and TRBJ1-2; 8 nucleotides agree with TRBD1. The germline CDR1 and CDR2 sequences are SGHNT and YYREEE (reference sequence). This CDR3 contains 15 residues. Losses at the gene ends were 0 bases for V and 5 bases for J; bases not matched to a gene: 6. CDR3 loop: CASSLASRTGYGYTF. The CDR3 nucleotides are TGTGCCAGCAGCTTGGCTTCGAGGACAGGGTATGGCTACACCTTC.

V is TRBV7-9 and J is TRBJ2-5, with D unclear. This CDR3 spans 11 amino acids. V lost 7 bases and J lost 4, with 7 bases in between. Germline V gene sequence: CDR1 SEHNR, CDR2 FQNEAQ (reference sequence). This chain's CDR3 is CASINSETQYF. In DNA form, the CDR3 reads TGTGCCAGCATCAATTCAGAGACCCAGTACTTC.

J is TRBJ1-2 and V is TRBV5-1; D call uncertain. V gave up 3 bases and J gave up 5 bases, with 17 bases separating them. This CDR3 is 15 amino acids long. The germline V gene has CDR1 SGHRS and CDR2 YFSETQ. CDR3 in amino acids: CASSSEGFGLYGYTF. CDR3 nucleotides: TGCGCCAGCAGCTCGGAGGGCTTCGGTCTTTATGGCTACACCTTC.

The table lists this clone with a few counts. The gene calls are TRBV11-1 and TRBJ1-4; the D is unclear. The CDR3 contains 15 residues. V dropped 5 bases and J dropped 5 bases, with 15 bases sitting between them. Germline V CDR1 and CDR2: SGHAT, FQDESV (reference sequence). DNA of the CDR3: TGTGCCAGCAGCCCCACCGGGAGCCGAAATGAAAAACTGTTTTTT. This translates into CASSPTGSRNEKLFF.

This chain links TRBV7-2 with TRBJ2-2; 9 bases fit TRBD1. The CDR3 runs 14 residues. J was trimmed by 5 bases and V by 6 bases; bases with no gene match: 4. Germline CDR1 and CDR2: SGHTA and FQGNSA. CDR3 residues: CASRPDRGTGELFF. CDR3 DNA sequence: TGTGCCAGCAGACCGGACAGGGGAACCGGGGAGCTGTTTTTT.

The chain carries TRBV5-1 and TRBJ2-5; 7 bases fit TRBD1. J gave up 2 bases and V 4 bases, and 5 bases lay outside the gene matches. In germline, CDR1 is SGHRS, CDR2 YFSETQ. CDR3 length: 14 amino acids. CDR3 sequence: CASSHGTVQETQYF. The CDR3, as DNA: TGCGCCAGCAGCCACGGGACAGTACAAGAGACCCAGTACTTC.

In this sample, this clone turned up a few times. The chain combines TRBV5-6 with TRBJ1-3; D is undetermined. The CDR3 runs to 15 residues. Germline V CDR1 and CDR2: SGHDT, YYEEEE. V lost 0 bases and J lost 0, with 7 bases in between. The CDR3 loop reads CASSLGAHSGNTIYF. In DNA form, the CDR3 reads TGTGCCAGCAGCTTGGGGGCCCACTCTGGAAACACCATATATTTT.

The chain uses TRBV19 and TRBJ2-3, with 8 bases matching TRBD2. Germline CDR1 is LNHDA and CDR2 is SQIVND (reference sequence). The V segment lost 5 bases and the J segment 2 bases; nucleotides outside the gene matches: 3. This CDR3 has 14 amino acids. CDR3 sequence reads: CASSPGLATDTQYF. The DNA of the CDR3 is TGTGCCAGTAGTCCCGGACTAGCCACAGATACGCAGTATTTT.

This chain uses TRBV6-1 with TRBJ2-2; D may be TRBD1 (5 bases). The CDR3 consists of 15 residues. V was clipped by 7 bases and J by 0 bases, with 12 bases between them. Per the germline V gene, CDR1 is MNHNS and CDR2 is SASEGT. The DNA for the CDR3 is TGTGCCAGCAAGACAGTGCCCGCGAACACCGGGGAGCTGTTTTTT. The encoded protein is CASKTVPANTGELFF.